These 7 T cell receptor beta chains originate from one sample sequenced in a study of T cells after yellow fever vaccination. TCRdb used MiXCR to reprocess the 5' RACE reads, holding one entry per CDR3 protein. The repertoire holds fewer than 150,000 distinct CDR3 sequences, roughly 7.2% seen once, with approximately 3% in the top ten. The sample consisted of CD4+ T cells sorted from PBMCs, taken about 41 days after the first yellow fever vaccination. These receptors were collected from a man younger than 35 who received the YFV17D yellow fever vaccine.

There are many counts of this clonotype. The V gene is TRBV20-1, the J gene TRBJ1-1; possible D gene TRBD1, 5 bases. Trimming took 0 bases from V and 0 from J, leaving 8 bases between them. The CDR3 loop spans 14 amino acids. Germline V CDR1 and CDR2: DFQATT, SNEGSKA (reference sequence). CDR3 loop: CSAREGTVNTEAFF. In DNA form, the CDR3 reads TGCAGTGCTAGAGAGGGGACGGTGAACACTGAAGCTTTCTTT.

This clonotype was counted ten times or more. The CDR3 DNA follows: TGTGCCAGCAGCTCACAGGGGGCCGGGGAGCTGTTTTTT. Translation gives CASSSQGAGELFF. The genes are TRBV11-2 and TRBJ2-2; 8 positions match TRBD1. Unmatched junction bases numbered 1, after V lost 4 bases and J lost 6 bases. CDR1 SGHAT and CDR2 FQNNGV come from the germline V gene. The CDR3 is 13 residues long. Complete variable domain (other parts from reference TRBV11-2 and TRBJ2-2): EAGVAQSPRYKIIEKRQSVAFWCNPISGHATLYWYQQILGQGPKLLIQFQNNGVVDDSQLPKDRFSAERLKGVDSTLKIQPAKLEDSAVYLCASSSQGAGELFFGEGSRLTVL.

The rearrangement uses TRBV4-3 and TRBJ2-7; D gene uncertain. This CDR3 is built from 11 residues. Trimming left V 5 bases short and J 4 bases short, with 6 bases between. CDR1 and CDR2 from the germline V gene are LGHNA and YSLEER. CDR3 sequence reads: CASSNNYEQYV. As DNA, the CDR3 is TGCGCCAGCAGCAACAATTACGAGCAGTACGTC.

In this sample, this clonotype turned up many times. The chain uses TRBV12-3 or TRBV12-4 and TRBJ2-5, with TRBD2 matching over 11 bases. V was clipped by 7 bases and J by 1 base; unmatched bases: 5. CDR3 length: 15 residues. Here the CDR3 reads CASTLSGGVQETQYF. In DNA form, the CDR3 reads TGTGCCAGCACCCTTAGCGGGGGGGTCCAAGAGACCCAGTACTTC.

This clonotype was seen repeatedly, ten times or more. The J gene is TRBJ2-3, the V gene TRBV10-3; the match to TRBD1 covers 8 bases. Germline V CDR1 and CDR2: ENHRY, SYGVKD. The CDR3 consists of 17 residues. V shed 6 bases, J shed 4 bases, and the junction held 15 bases outside the gene matches. The CDR3 DNA reads TGTGCCATCAGCCCCTCCAGGACAGGGATGGCCGCAGATACGCAGTATTTT. Translation gives CAISPSRTGMAADTQYF.

At least ten counts were recorded for this clonotype. The rearrangement links TRBV7-2 to TRBJ1-2; 9 nucleotides match TRBD1. Germline values: CDR1 SGHTA, CDR2 FQGNSA. CDR3 size: 14 residues. With 5 bases clipped from V and 6 bases from J, the junction kept 7 bases outside the gene matches. CDR3 sequence reads: CASSRPTGGHGYTF. In DNA form, the CDR3 reads TGTGCCAGCAGCCGCCCTACAGGGGGCCATGGCTACACCTTC.

The chain couples TRBV5-4 to TRBJ2-5; 11 nucleotides line up with TRBD2. Germline values: CDR1 SGHNT, CDR2 YYREEE (reference sequence). CDR3 length equals 15 residues. The V segment lost 3 bases and the J segment 5 bases; nucleotides outside the gene matches: 6. This CDR3 reads CASSSSGGSRETQYF. CDR3 DNA: TGTGCCAGCAGCTCTAGCGGGGGGTCCCGGGAGACCCAGTACTTC.